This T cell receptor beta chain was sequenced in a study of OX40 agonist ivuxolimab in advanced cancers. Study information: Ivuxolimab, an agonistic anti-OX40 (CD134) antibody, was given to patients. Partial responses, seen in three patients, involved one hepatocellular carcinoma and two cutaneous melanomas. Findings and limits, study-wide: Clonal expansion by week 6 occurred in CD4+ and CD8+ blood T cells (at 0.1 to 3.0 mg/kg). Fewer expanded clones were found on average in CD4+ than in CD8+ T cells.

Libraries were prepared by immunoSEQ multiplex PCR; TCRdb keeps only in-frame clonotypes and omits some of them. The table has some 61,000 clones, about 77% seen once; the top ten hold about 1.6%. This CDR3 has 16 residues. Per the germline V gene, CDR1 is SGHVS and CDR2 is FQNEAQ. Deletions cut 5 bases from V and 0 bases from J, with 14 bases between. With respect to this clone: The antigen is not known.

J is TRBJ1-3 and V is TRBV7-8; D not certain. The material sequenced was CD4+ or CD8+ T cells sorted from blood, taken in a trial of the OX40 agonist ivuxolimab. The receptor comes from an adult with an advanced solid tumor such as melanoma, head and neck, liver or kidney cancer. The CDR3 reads CASSPTTVPSGNTIYF. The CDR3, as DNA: TGTGCCAGCAGCCCCACGACGGTGCCCTCTGGAAACACCATATATTTT.